This T cell receptor (beta chain) comes out of a study of blood T cell repertoires in COVID-19. Turning to the study itself: From T cells, B-cell-depleted T cells, or PBMCs came the material, which was cDNA or gDNA.

Germline values: CDR1 MRHNA, CDR2 SNTAGT. The CDR3 contains 14 residues. Trimming cost V 3 bases and J 6 bases; bases outside gene matches: 5. Libraries were prepared by immunoSEQ multiplex PCR; TCRdb keeps only in-frame clonotypes and omits some of them. The sample contains approximately 50,000 clones, roughly nine tenths of which appear only once. The TCR originated in a human donor in a cohort sampled during active COVID-19. The V call is TRBV6-4, the J call TRBJ1-2; 9 bases are a match to TRBD1. The material sequenced was peripheral blood. CDR3 in DNA: TGTGCCAGCAGTGATACAGGGGGCTTCGATGGCTACACCTTC. Translated: CASSDTGGFDGYTF.